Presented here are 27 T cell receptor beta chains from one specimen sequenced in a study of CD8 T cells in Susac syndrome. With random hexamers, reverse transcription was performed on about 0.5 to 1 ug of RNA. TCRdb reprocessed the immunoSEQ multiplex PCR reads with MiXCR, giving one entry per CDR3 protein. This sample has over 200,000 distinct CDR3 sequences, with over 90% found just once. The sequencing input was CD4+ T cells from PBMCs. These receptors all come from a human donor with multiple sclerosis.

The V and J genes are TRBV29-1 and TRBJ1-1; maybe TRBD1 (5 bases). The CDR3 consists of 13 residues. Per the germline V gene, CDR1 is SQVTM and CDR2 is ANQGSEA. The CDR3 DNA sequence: TGCAGTTTCGTAGGGGTTATGAACACTGAAGCTTTCTTT. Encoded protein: CSFVGVMNTEAFF.

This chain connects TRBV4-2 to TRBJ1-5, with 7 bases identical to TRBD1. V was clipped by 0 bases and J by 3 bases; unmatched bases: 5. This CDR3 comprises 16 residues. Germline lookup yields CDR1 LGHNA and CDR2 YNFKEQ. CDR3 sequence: CASSQDGTASNQPQHF. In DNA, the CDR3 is TGTGCCAGCAGCCAAGATGGGACAGCCTCCAATCAGCCCCAGCATTTT.

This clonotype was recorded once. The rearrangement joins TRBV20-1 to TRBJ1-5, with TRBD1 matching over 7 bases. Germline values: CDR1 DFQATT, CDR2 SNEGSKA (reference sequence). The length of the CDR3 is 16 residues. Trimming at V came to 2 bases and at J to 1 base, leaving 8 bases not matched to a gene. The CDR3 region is CSARPRGRGSNQPQHF. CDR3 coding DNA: TGCAGTGCTAGACCAAGGGGCAGGGGGAGCAATCAGCCCCAGCATTTT.

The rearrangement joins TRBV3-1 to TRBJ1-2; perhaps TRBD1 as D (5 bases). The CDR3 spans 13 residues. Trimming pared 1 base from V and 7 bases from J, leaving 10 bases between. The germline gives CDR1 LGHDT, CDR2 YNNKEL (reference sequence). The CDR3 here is CASSQGGDRGYTF. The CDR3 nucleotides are TGTGCCAGCAGCCAAGGAGGGGATCGTGGCTACACCTTC.

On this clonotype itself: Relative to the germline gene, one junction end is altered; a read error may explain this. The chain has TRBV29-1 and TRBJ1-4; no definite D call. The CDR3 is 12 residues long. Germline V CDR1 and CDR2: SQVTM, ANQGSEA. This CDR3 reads CSVEGTNEKLFF. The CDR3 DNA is TGCAGCGTGGAAGGAACTAATGAAAAACTGTTTTTT.

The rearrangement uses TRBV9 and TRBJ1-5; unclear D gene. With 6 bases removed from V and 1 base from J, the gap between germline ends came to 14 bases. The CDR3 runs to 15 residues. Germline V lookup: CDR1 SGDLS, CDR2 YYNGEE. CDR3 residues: CASNQKGTSNQPQHF. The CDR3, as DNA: TGTGCCAGCAACCAGAAGGGTACGAGCAATCAGCCCCAGCATTTT. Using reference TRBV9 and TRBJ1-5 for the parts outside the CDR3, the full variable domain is DSGVTQTPKHLITATGQRVTLRCSPRSGDLSVYWYQQSLDQGLQFLIQYYNGEERAKGNILERFSAQQFPDLHSELNLSSLELGDSALYFCASNQKGTSNQPQHFGDGTRLSIL.

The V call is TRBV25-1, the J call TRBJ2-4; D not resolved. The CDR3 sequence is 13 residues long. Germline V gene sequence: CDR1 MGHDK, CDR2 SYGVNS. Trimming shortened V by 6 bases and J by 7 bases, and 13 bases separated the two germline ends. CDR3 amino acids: CASRPVGDNIQYF. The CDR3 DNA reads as TGTGCCAGCAGGCCGGTTGGGGATAACATTCAGTACTTC.

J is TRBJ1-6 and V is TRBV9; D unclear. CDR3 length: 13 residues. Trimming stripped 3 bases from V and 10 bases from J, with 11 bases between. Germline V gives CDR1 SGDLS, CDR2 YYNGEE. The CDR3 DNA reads TGTGCCAGCAGCGGGCAGGCGGCCTCACCCCTCCACTTT. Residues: CASSGQAASPLHF.

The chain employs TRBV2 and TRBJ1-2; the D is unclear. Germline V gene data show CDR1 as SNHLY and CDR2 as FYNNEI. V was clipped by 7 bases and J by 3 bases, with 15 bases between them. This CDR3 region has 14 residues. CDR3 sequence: CASKETEWDYGYTF. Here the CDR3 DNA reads TGTGCCAGCAAGGAGACGGAATGGGACTATGGCTACACCTTC.

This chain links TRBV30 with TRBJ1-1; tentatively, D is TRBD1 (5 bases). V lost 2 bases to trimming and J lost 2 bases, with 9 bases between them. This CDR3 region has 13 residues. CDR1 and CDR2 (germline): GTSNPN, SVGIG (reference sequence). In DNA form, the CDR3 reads TGTGCCTGGAGTATCGGGGGTAACACTGAAGCTTTCTTT. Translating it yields CAWSIGGNTEAFF.

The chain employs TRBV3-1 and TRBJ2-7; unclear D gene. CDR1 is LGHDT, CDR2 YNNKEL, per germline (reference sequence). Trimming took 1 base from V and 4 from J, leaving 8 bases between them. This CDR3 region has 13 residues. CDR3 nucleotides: TGTGCCAGCAGCCAAGTTGGGAATTACGAGCAGTACTTC. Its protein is CASSQVGNYEQYF.

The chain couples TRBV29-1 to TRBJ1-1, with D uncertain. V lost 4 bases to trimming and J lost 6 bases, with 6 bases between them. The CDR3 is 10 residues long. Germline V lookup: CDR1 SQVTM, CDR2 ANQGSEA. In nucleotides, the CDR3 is TGCAGCGTTGGCGAGTCTGAAGCTTTCTTT. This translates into CSVGESEAFF.

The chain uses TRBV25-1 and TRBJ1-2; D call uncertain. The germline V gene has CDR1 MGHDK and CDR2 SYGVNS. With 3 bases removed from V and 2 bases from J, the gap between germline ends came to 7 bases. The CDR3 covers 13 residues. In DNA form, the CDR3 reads TGTGCCAGCAGTGATGGCGGGAACTATGGCTACACCTTC. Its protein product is CASSDGGNYGYTF.

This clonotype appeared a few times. The CDR3 protein is CASSLGGENIQYF. The CDR3 bases are TGTGCCAGCAGCTTAGGTGGTGAAAACATTCAGTACTTC. This chain connects TRBV7-2 to TRBJ2-4, with D uncertain. The CDR3 totals 13 residues. Germline V gives CDR1 SGHTA, CDR2 FQGNSA. Between the trimmed V and J ends, which lost 1 base and 5 bases, there was a span of 6 bases. The full variable domain, its missing parts supplied by reference TRBV7-2 and TRBJ2-4, is GAGVSQSPSNKVTEKGKDVELRCDPISGHTALYWYRQSLGQGLEFLIYFQGNSAPDKSGLPSDRFSAERTGGSVSTLTIQRTQQEDSAVYLCASSLGGENIQYFGAGTRLSVL.

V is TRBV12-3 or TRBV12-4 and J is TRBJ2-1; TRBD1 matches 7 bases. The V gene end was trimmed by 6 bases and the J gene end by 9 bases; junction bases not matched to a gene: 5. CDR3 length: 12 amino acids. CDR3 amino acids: CASSSTGLEQFF. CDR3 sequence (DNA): TGTGCCAGCAGCTCGACAGGGCTTGAGCAGTTCTTC.

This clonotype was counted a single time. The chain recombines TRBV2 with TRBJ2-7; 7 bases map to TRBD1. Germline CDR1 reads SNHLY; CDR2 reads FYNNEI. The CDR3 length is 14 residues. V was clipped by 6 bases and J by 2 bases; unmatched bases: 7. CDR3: CASSEDRTTYEQYF. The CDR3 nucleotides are TGTGCCAGCAGCGAGGACAGGACAACCTACGAGCAGTACTTC.

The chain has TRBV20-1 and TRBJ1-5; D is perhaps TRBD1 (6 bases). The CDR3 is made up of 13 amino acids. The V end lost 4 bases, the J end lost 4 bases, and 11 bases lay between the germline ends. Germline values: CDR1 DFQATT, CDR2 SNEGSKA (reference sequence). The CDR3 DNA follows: TGCAGTGCTATCCGGGACATTAATCAGCCCCAGCATTTT. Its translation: CSAIRDINQPQHF.

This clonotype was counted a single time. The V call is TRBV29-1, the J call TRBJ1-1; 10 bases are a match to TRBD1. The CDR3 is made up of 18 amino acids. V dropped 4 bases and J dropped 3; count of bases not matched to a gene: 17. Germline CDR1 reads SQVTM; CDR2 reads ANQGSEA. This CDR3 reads CSVARRDRGLGVHTEAFF. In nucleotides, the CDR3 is TGCAGCGTTGCCCGTCGAGACAGGGGGCTTGGGGTGCACACTGAAGCTTTCTTT.

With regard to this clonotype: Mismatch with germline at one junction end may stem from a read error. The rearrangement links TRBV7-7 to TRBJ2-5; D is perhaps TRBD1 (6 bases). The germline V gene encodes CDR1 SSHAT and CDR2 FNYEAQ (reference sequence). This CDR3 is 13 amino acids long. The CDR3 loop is CASSLDRQETQYF. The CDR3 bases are TGTGCTAGCAGCTTAGACAGGCAAGAGACCCAGTACTTC.

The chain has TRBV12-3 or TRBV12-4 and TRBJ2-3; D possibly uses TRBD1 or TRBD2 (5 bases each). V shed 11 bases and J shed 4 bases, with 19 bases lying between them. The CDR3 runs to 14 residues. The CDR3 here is CADTAGSWADTQYF. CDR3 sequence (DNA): TGTGCCGACACGGCAGGGAGTTGGGCAGATACGCAGTATTTT.

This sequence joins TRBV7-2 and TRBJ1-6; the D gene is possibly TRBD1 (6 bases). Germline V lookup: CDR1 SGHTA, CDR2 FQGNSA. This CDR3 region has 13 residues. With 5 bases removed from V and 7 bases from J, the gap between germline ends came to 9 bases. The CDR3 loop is CASSRGQNSPLHF. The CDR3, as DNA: TGTGCCAGCAGCCGAGGACAGAATTCACCCCTCCACTTT.

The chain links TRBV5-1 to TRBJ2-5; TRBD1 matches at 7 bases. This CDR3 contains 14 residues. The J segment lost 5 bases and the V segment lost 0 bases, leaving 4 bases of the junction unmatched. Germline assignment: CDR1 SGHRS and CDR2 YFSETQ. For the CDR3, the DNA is TGCGCCAGCAGCTTGGGAGGGGGCTTGGAGACCCAGTACTTC. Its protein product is CASSLGGGLETQYF.

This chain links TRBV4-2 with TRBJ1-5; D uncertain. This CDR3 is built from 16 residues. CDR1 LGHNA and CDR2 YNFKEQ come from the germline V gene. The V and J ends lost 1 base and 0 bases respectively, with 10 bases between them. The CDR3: CASSQGDGYSNQPQHF. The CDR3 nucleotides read TGTGCCAGCAGCCAAGGTGACGGGTATAGCAATCAGCCCCAGCATTTT.

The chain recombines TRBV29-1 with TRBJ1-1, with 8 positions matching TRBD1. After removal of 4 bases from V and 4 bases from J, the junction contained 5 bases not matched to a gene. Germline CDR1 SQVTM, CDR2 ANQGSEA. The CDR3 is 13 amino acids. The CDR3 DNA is TGCAGCGTTGTCAACAGGGGGATCACTGAAGCTTTCTTT. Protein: CSVVNRGITEAFF.

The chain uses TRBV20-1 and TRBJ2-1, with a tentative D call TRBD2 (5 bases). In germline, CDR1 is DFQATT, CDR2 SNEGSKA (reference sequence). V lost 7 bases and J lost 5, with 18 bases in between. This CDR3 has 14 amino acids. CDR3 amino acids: CSGVRLTNDNEQFF. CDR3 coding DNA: TGCAGTGGAGTTAGACTAACCAACGACAATGAGCAGTTCTTC.

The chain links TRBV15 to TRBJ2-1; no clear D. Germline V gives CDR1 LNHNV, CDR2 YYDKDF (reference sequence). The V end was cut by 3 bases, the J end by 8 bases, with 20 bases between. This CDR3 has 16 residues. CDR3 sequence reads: CATSRGAINRNDEQFF. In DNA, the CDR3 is TGTGCCACCAGCAGGGGTGCGATCAACCGAAACGATGAGCAGTTCTTC.

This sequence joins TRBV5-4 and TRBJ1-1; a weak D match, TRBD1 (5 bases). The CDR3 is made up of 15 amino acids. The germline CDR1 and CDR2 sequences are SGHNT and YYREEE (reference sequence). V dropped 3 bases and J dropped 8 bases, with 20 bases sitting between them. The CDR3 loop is CASSSPPGQRPEAFF. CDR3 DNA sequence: TGTGCCAGCAGCTCCCCCCCGGGGCAGCGACCCGAAGCTTTCTTT.